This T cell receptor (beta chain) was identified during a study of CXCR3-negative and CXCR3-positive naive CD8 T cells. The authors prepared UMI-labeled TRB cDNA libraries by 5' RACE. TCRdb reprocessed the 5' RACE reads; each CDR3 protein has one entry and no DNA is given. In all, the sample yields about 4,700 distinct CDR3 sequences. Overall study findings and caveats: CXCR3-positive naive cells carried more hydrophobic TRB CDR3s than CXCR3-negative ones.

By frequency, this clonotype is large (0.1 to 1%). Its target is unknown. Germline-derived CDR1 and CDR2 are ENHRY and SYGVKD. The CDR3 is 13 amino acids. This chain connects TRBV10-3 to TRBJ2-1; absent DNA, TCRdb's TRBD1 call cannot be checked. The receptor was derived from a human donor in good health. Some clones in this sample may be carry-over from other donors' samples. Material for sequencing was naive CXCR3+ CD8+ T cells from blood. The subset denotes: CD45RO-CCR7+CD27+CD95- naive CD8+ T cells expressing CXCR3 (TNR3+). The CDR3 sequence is CAISDPLANEQFF.